The clone carrying this TCR beta chain appeared a single time. Its antigen is undetermined. The data were taken from a study of T cells in localized non-small cell lung cancer. Study findings and constraints: Multi-region tumor sequencing was not done, so intratumor heterogeneity could not be excluded. Detection in adjacent lung was observed for a median around 59 of the top 100 tumor clones. Tumor showed lower T cell clonality than uninvolved adjacent lung, where it was highest.

TCRdb's copy holds only in-frame clones and misses some; the assay was immunoSEQ multiplex PCR. There are fewer than 100,000 clones in the sample; approximately 88% occur only once, and 15% lies in the top ten. Source: peripheral blood, taken before any cancer treatment. The TCR was taken from a man aged 40 to 75 with stage I squamous cell lung carcinoma.

CDR3 region: CASSFRQGLRGMDTQYF. CDR3 sequence (DNA): TGTGCCAGCAGCTTTAGACAGGGCCTGCGAGGGATGGATACGCAGTATTTT. This chain uses TRBV12-1 with TRBJ2-3; the D call in the table, TRBD1, was not verified against the DNA. TRBV12-1 is given as a pseudogene. There are 17 residues in the CDR3.